The clone carrying this TCR beta chain was counted a few times. Its antigen is as yet unknown. Sequenced with the Oncomine TCR Beta short-read assay was DNA taken from cultured CD4+ T cells. One entry per CDR3 protein results from TCRdb running MiXCR on the PCR reads. The sample contains under 20,000 distinct CDR3 sequences, around 42% of which appear only once. The data were obtained in a study of vaccination and CD4 T cells after COVID-19. Study details: Post-vaccine sample collection happened at a median of approximately 70 days after dose two, ranging 14 to 241.

The treatment here: approximately 10-day PBMC culture with coronavirus spike peptide pools or control peptides (ViraFEST assay). V was shortened by 0 bases and J by 8 bases, with 19 bases between the two germline ends. The CDR3 has 16 amino acids. Germline values: CDR1 LGHNA, CDR2 YSLEER. The origin of this receptor is a human donor who had recovered from COVID-19. The material was CD4+ T cells from blood, cultured in vitro, obtained after SARS-CoV-2 vaccination. This chain connects TRBV4-3 to TRBJ1-2; D is possibly TRBD1 (5 bases). The CDR3 coding sequence is TGCGCCAGCAGCCAAGAAGACCCAGGGCGCCTTGGGGGCTACACCTTC. Translating it yields CASSQEDPGRLGGYTF.